This T cell receptor (beta chain) was recorded in a study of CD8+CD57+ T cells in acquired aplastic anemia. Overall study context: CD4+ and CD8+ cells, once sorted, gave DNA averaging roughly 3 ug. General observations from the study: Shared by patients and controls, almost 30 CD8+ CDR3s were abundant in patients.

Before being chosen for sequencing, patients had shown CD8+CD57+ cell expansion by flow cytometry. Diagnosis of severe acquired aplastic anemia applied to all patients. Patients had not yet gotten any therapy when their blood was taken for sampling. This CDR3 contains 12 residues. Trimming took 4 bases from V and 8 from J, leaving 14 bases between them. Per the germline V gene, CDR1 is SQVTM and CDR2 is ANQGSEA. This clonotype was counted a few times. Its target is not known. CDR3 and TCR beta VDJ profiling relied on genomic DNA as the template. Via MiXCR, TCRdb re-called the reads, giving one row per CDR3 protein. This sample yields 150,000 to 200,000 distinct CDR3 sequences, of which less than 50% are seen a single time; roughly 13% belongs to the top ten.

This TCR came from a human donor with aplastic anemia. The sample consisted of sorted CD4+, CD8+, or CD8+CD57+ T cells (not recorded which) from PBMCs. The V and J genes are TRBV29-1 and TRBJ1-2; unclear D gene. For the CDR3, the DNA is TGCAGCGTTGGTGGAAAGGTAGAGGGCTACACCTTC. This encodes CSVGGKVEGYTF.